This entry lists 17 T cell receptor beta chains sequenced from one sample in a study of spatial heterogeneity in lung cancer. MiXCR, run by TCRdb on the 5' RACE reads, gives a single entry per CDR3 protein. In the table there are about 16,000 distinct CDR3 sequences, roughly 6.3% of which are singletons. Time point given: blood at routine non-recurrence follow-up after resection. The sequencing used PBMCs, collected at follow-up. The receptors shown here come from a male donor with early-stage non-small cell lung cancer.

This clonotype was observed many times. V usage is TRBV24-1 and J usage is TRBJ2-1, with TRBD1 matching over 8 bases. J lost 2 bases, V lost 0 bases, and 5 bases had no gene match. Germline-derived CDR1 and CDR2 are KGHDR and SFDVKD. This CDR3 contains 17 residues. CDR3 in amino acids: CATSDLDNRGTYNEQFF. Written as DNA, the CDR3 is TGTGCCACCAGTGATTTGGACAACAGGGGGACCTACAATGAGCAGTTCTTC.

This clonotype was recorded at least ten times. The chain joins TRBV23-1 to TRBJ2-5, with 7 bases aligning to TRBD2. TRBV23-1 is known as an ORF, though its function is uncertain. The CDR3 sequence is 16 residues long. After removal of 5 bases from V and 3 bases from J, the junction contained 12 bases not matched to a gene. The CDR3 reads CASSKTKGLVKETQYF. The CDR3 DNA reads as TGCGCCAGCAGTAAAACTAAAGGACTAGTCAAAGAGACCCAGTACTTC.

This clonotype was found a few times. The chain employs TRBV12-3 or TRBV12-4 and TRBJ1-5; the D gene is possibly TRBD1 (6 bases). The germline V and J ends were trimmed by 5 bases and 5 bases, with 10 bases remaining between them. There are 13 residues in the CDR3. Here the CDR3 reads CASSPDRYQPQHF. The CDR3 DNA reads TGTGCCAGCAGTCCGGACAGATATCAGCCCCAGCATTTT.

This clonotype was seen a handful of times. This chain connects TRBV11-2 to TRBJ1-4, with unresolved D. The CDR3 covers 16 residues. V lost 0 bases and J 2 bases, leaving 10 bases between the germline ends. Germline V gene data show CDR1 as SGHAT and CDR2 as FQNNGV. This chain's CDR3 is CASSLDWESTNEKLFF. CDR3 in DNA: TGTGCCAGCAGCTTAGATTGGGAATCGACTAATGAAAAACTGTTTTTT.

In this sample, this clonotype turned up many times. J is TRBJ2-3 and V is TRBV12-3 or TRBV12-4, with 7 nucleotides matching TRBD2. CDR3 size: 17 residues. The trim removed 2 bases at V and 0 bases at J, leaving 8 bases unmatched. CDR3 sequence (DNA): TGTGCCAGCAGTTTAAAGGCAAGCGGGATTAGCACAGATACGCAGTATTTT. Protein product: CASSLKASGISTDTQYF.

This clonotype was seen ten or more times. The chain combines TRBV6-2 or TRBV6-3 with TRBJ1-1; D not resolved. V dropped 0 bases and J dropped 4 bases, with 12 bases sitting between them. The length of the CDR3 is 15 residues. CDR1 MNHEY and CDR2 SVGEGT come from the germline V gene. CDR3 in amino acids: CASSYSRAPSTEAFF. DNA for the CDR3: TGTGCCAGCAGTTACTCGAGGGCCCCGAGCACTGAAGCTTTCTTT.

This clonotype was counted at least ten times. V gene TRBV18 combines with J gene TRBJ1-1; D is uncertain. The CDR3 loop spans 12 amino acids. CDR1 KGHSH and CDR2 LQKENI come from the germline V gene. Trimming stripped 3 bases from V and 2 bases from J, with 4 bases between. CDR3 DNA: TGTGCCAGCTCACCGGCAAACACTGAAGCTTTCTTT. Its translation is CASSPANTEAFF.

This clonotype was picked up many times. J is TRBJ2-3 and V is TRBV20-1; 11 positions match TRBD1. With V trimmed by 6 bases and J by 5 bases, 10 bases remained unmatched. This CDR3 region has 15 residues. Germline assignment: CDR1 DFQATT and CDR2 SNEGSKA (reference sequence). The CDR3 sequence: CSAEGQGATRDTQYF. For the CDR3, the DNA is TGCAGTGCCGAAGGACAGGGGGCAACTAGAGATACGCAGTATTTT.

The rearrangement uses TRBV7-2 and TRBJ1-6; a possible D gene is TRBD1 (5 bases). The CDR3 has 15 amino acids. Trimming left V 3 bases short and J 7 bases short, with 13 bases between. Looked up from germline, CDR1 is SGHTA and CDR2 is FQGNSA. CDR3 amino acids: CASSFFGGSNSPLHF. The CDR3 nucleotides are TGTGCCAGCAGCTTTTTCGGGGGTAGCAATTCACCCCTCCACTTT.

This clonotype was detected many times. The CDR3 coding sequence is TGCAGTGCCCCGGGGCCCGGAGGTAACGAGCAGTACTTC. The encoded protein is CSAPGPGGNEQYF. This rearrangement joins TRBV20-1 to TRBJ2-7; D might be TRBD1 or TRBD2, each matching 5 bases. V shed 6 bases and J shed 5 bases, with 17 bases lying between them. CDR1 and CDR2 from the germline V gene are DFQATT and SNEGSKA (reference sequence). The CDR3 has 13 residues.

The chain joins TRBV7-9 to TRBJ2-1, with 11 positions matching TRBD2. The CDR3 covers 18 residues. Per the germline V gene, CDR1 is SEHNR and CDR2 is FQNEAQ (reference sequence). The trim removed 5 bases at V and 7 bases at J, leaving 16 bases unmatched. CDR3 amino acids: CASSRNPLAGGPRNEQFF. Here the CDR3 DNA reads TGTGCCAGCAGCCGCAATCCCTTAGCGGGAGGGCCGCGGAATGAGCAGTTCTTC.

This clonotype was seen at least ten times. The rearrangement joins TRBV10-1 to TRBJ1-1, with D tentatively TRBD1 (5 bases). Per the germline V gene, CDR1 is WNHNN and CDR2 is SYGVQD (reference sequence). This CDR3 contains 11 residues. Trimming removed 5 bases from V and 4 bases from J, with 5 bases in between. DNA for the CDR3: TGCGCCAGCAGTAGGGGCACTGAAGCTTTCTTT. Protein product: CASSRGTEAFF.

Of note for this clonotype: Sequence at one end of the junction differs from germline and may be a read error. The chain uses TRBV5-1 and TRBJ1-1; D is possibly TRBD1 (6 bases). The CDR3 contains 14 residues. Germline CDR1 and CDR2: SGHRS and YFSETQ. CDR3 residues: CASRHAPRGTEAFF. The CDR3 coding sequence is TGTGCCAGCAGACACGCCCCCAGGGGCACTGAAGCTTTCTTT.

Within the sample, this clonotype is medium-sized. This chain links TRBV5-4 with TRBJ2-7, with 10 bases fitting TRBD1. V lost 2 bases, J lost 7 bases, and 12 bases stayed unmatched. Germline V gene data show CDR1 as SGHNT and CDR2 as YYREEE (reference sequence). The CDR3 consists of 16 residues. The CDR3 protein is CASSFQTGTGVGEQYF. The CDR3 DNA follows: TGTGCCAGCAGCTTCCAGACCGGGACAGGGGTAGGGGAGCAGTACTTC.

This clonotype was detected ten times or more. The chain couples TRBV20-1 to TRBJ1-5; D is unclear. Germline CDR1 is DFQATT and CDR2 is SNEGSKA (reference sequence). The V end lost 3 bases, the J end lost 0 bases, and 9 bases lay between the germline ends. The CDR3 has 14 amino acids. The CDR3 spells CSASGQSSNQPQHF. In DNA form, the CDR3 reads TGCAGTGCTAGCGGCCAAAGTAGCAATCAGCCCCAGCATTTT.

At least ten counts were recorded for this clonotype. V gene TRBV2 combines with J gene TRBJ2-7; a possible D gene is TRBD2 (6 bases). Trimming stripped 2 bases from V and 4 bases from J, with 18 bases between. CDR3 length: 16 amino acids. CDR1 SNHLY and CDR2 FYNNEI come from the germline V gene. The CDR3 sequence is CASSENRDSTLYEQYF. The DNA of the CDR3 is TGTGCCAGCAGTGAAAACCGGGACTCCACACTGTACGAGCAGTACTTC.

This clonotype came up a few times. This chain joins TRBV5-4 and TRBJ2-4; 8 nucleotides line up with TRBD1. Germline loops: CDR1 SGHNT, CDR2 YYREEE (reference sequence). The CDR3 spans 18 residues. The junction had 19 bases not matched to a gene; V was cut back by 5 bases and J by 6 bases. CDR3 nucleotides: TGTGCCAGCAGTCGAGGACAGGGCAGCTTATTATATGGAAACATTCAGTACTTC. Translation: CASSRGQGSLLYGNIQYF.